A selection of T cell receptor beta chains follows, all from one sample in a study of T cells in Graves' hyperthyroidism and ophthalmopathy. TCRdb recomputed calls from the multiplex PCR reads with MiXCR, one row per CDR3 protein. The sample consists of over 700,000 distinct CDR3 sequences, roughly a sixth of them appearing once. The sample taken for sequencing was blood. These receptors were collected from a woman aged 50 to 65 with Graves' hyperthyroidism that later progressed to Graves' ophthalmopathy. CDR3s include the opening cysteine and the closing phenylalanine or tryptophan. Fields, in order: V gene, clone size, D gene, J gene, CDR3 protein, CDR3 DNA. A D gene is named only where the DNA matches it firmly. Clone sizes are given selectively: once, few, many, or a class where the clone is expanded.

TRBV7-2	many	NA	TRBJ1-1	CASSYDRSWARTEAFF	TGTGCCAGCAGTTACGACAGGAGCTGGGCGAGAACTGAAGCTTTCTTT
TRBV7-3	few	NA	TRBJ1-6	CASSIGTGNSPLHF	TGTGCCAGCAGCATCGGAACAGGGAATTCACCCCTCCACTTT
TRBV19	few	TRBD2	TRBJ2-1	CASSIGGGAIRNEQFF	TGTGCCAGTAGTATAGGCGGGGGGGCCATTCGGAATGAGCAGTTCTTC
TRBV2	many	TRBD1	TRBJ1-1	CASIRTGEGTEAFF	TGTGCCAGCATTAGGACAGGGGAGGGAACTGAAGCTTTCTTT
TRBV20-1	NA	TRBD1	TRBJ2-7	CSARGTGNYEQYF	TGCAGTGCTAGAGGGACAGGGAACTACGAGCAGTACTTC
TRBV7-3	many	TRBD1	TRBJ2-1	CASSSVAAAAGTGGDEQFF	TGTGCCAGCAGCTCTGTTGCAGCGGCGGCCGGGACAGGGGGCGATGAGCAGTTCTTC
TRBV7-9	few	NA	TRBJ2-4	CASSRPPRGEIQYF	TGTGCCAGCAGCCGGCCCCCCAGAGGGGAGATTCAGTACTTC
TRBV2	many	TRBD1	TRBJ2-7	CASRGTGVYEQYF	TGTGCCAGCAGAGGGACAGGGGTCTACGAGCAGTACTTC
TRBV7-3	NA	TRBD1	TRBJ1-1	CASSLRGQGGRTEAFF	TGTGCCAGCAGCTTACGGGGGCAGGGGGGACGGACTGAAGCTTTCTTT
TRBV29-1	few	NA	TRBJ1-2	CSSLGGAYGYTF	TGCAGCTCCCTTGGGGGGGCGTATGGCTACACCTTC
TRBV3-1	many	TRBD2	TRBJ2-3	CASSQASLAGGYTDTQYF	TGTGCCAGCAGCCAGGCCTCCCTAGCGGGGGGCTACACAGATACGCAGTATTTT
TRBV11-2	many	NA	TRBJ1-3	CASSPQGLQLNTIYF	TGTGCCAGCAGCCCCCAGGGGCTCCAGCTAAACACCATATATTTT
TRBV11-2	many	NA	TRBJ2-7	CASSLGAGGPYEQYF	TGTGCCAGCAGCTTAGGGGCCGGGGGGCCCTACGAGCAGTACTTC
TRBV30	many	NA	TRBJ1-5	CAWSLTPQPQHF	TGTGCCTGGAGCCTGACACCACAGCCCCAGCATTTT
TRBV10-1	many	NA	TRBJ2-1	CASSDEGPYNEQFF	TGCGCCAGCAGTGATGAGGGTCCCTACAATGAGCAGTTCTTC
TRBV5-1	many	TRBD1	TRBJ1-1	CASSFRDRTNTEAFF	TGCGCCAGCAGCTTCAGGGACAGAACGAACACTGAAGCTTTCTTT
TRBV6-1	NA	NA	TRBJ1-1	CASSEGRGAGKNTEAFF	TGTGCCAGCAGTGAAGGGAGAGGGGCGGGAAAGAACACTGAAGCTTTCTTT
TRBV2	many	NA	TRBJ1-4	CASMEAAIEKLFF	TGTGCCAGCATGGAGGCGGCTATTGAAAAACTGTTTTTT
TRBV11-2	many	TRBD1	TRBJ1-1	CASSTPDRVEAFF	TGTGCCAGCAGCACCCCGGACAGGGTGGAAGCTTTCTTT
TRBV20-1	NA	NA	TRBJ1-5	CSAKEFGNQPQHF	TGCAGTGCGAAGGAATTCGGGAATCAGCCCCAGCATTTT
TRBV2	many	NA	TRBJ1-1	CASSGPSLGTEAFF	TGTGCCAGCAGTGGGCCCTCACTCGGGACTGAAGCTTTCTTT
TRBV3-1	NA	NA	TRBJ1-2	CASSQEATRGHTF	TGTGCCAGCAGCCAAGAAGCGACCCGGGGACACACCTTC
TRBV19	NA	NA	TRBJ2-5	CASSIAPGRQETQYF	TGTGCCAGTAGTATAGCCCCAGGGAGACAAGAGACCCAGTACTTC
TRBV4-1	few	NA	TRBJ1-1	CASSQHRRTEAFF	TGCGCCAGCAGCCAACACAGGCGGACTGAAGCTTTCTTT
TRBV7-6	many	NA	TRBJ1-6	CASSLRQGHYNSPLHF	TGTGCCAGCAGCTTAAGGCAGGGCCACTATAATTCACCCCTCCACTTT
TRBV12-3/TRBV12-4	many	TRBD1	TRBJ1-2	CATKRTGTGRNGYTF	TGTGCCACCAAAAGAACCGGGACAGGGAGGAATGGCTACACCTTC
TRBV2	few	TRBD1	TRBJ1-2	CAGSEQGDGYTF	TGTGCCGGCAGTGAACAGGGGGATGGCTACACCTTC
TRBV9	NA	NA	TRBJ1-1	CASSVGWATEAFF	TGTGCCAGCAGCGTAGGGTGGGCTACTGAAGCTTTCTTT